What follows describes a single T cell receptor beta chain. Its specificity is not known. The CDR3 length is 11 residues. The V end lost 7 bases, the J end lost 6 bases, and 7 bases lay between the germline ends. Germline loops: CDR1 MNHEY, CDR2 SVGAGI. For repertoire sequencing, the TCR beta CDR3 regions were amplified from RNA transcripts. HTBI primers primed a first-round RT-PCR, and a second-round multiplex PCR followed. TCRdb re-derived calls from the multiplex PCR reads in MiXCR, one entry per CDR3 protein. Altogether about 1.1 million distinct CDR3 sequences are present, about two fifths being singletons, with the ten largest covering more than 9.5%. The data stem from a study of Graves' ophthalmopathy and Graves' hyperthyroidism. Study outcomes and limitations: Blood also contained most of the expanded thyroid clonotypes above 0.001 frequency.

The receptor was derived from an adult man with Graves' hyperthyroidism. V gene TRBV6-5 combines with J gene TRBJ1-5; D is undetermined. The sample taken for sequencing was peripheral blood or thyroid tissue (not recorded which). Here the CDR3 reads CASTDGQPQHF. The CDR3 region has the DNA TGTGCCAGCACCGACGGTCAGCCCCAGCATTTT.